The 26 T cell receptor beta chains in this list originate from one sample, sequenced in a study of blood T cell repertoires in COVID-19. Sequencing used immunoSEQ multiplex PCR; TCRdb keeps in-frame clones, though not all of them. The sample lists 90,000 to 100,000 clones; 81% were seen once. Sequences were obtained from peripheral blood. These receptors originate from an elderly woman with acute or convalescent COVID-19.

The rearrangement joins TRBV5-6 to TRBJ2-7; D gene ambiguous. This CDR3 is built from 12 residues. V was cut by 2 bases and J by 4 bases, with 7 bases left in between. Germline V gives CDR1 SGHDT, CDR2 YYEEEE. CDR3 residues: CASSFTDYEQYV. CDR3 sequence (DNA): TGTGCCAGCAGCTTTACAGATTACGAGCAGTACGTC.

This chain connects TRBV7-2 to TRBJ2-7; TRBD2 agrees at 10 bases. There are 14 residues in the CDR3. Germline values: CDR1 SGHTA, CDR2 FQGNSA. V dropped 2 bases and J dropped 4; count of bases not matched to a gene: 2. The CDR3 DNA is TGTGCCAGCAGCTTACAACTAGCGGGATACGAGCAGTACTTC. Translating it yields CASSLQLAGYEQYF.

This clone came up a few times. The CDR3 DNA follows: TGCAGTGCAAAACATGTCGATGAGCAGTTCTTC. Its protein is CSAKHVDEQFF. The chain joins TRBV20-1 to TRBJ2-1; D gene unclear. The CDR3 is 11 residues long. V lost 6 bases and J 8 bases, leaving 11 bases between the germline ends. Germline CDR1 is DFQATT and CDR2 is SNEGSKA (reference sequence).

This clone was seen a single time. The rearrangement uses TRBV4-2 and TRBJ2-7, with no clear D. The germline V and J ends were trimmed by 0 bases and 0 bases, with 12 bases remaining between them. This CDR3 region has 16 residues. Germline V gives CDR1 LGHNA, CDR2 YNFKEQ. The CDR3 bases are TGTGCCAGCAGCCAAGACCCCCGCCCCAGCTCCTACGAGCAGTACTTC. Translating gives CASSQDPRPSSYEQYF.

This chain connects TRBV7-2 to TRBJ2-3; no reliable D call. The V gene lost 2 bases and the J gene lost 1 base, with 7 bases spanning the gap. The CDR3 is 14 residues long. CDR1 is SGHTA, CDR2 FQGNSA, per germline. The CDR3 sequence is CASSLTSGTDTQYF. CDR3 sequence (DNA): TGTGCCAGCAGCTTAACCAGCGGCACAGATACGCAGTATTTT.

The CDR3 loop is CASRPGGRADTQYF. Written as DNA, the CDR3 is TGTGCCAGCAGACCCGGGGGGCGGGCAGATACGCAGTATTTT. The chain uses TRBV28 and TRBJ2-3; D is perhaps TRBD2 (7 bases). The CDR3 length is 14 residues. With 6 bases removed from V and 4 bases from J, the gap between germline ends came to 14 bases. Germline-derived CDR1 and CDR2 are MDHEN and SYDVKM.

The chain recombines TRBV2 with TRBJ1-2, with 7 bases lining up with TRBD1. CDR1 is SNHLY and CDR2 is FYNNEI in the germline V gene. The CDR3 is made up of 12 amino acids. Trimming cost V 10 bases and J 3 bases; bases outside gene matches: 5. The DNA of the CDR3 is TGTGCCACCGCCGGGACAGACTATGGCTACACCTTC. Its translation: CATAGTDYGYTF.

The rearrangement joins TRBV7-8 to TRBJ2-7; TRBD1 aligns across 10 bases. Germline CDR1 reads SGHVS; CDR2 reads FQNEAQ. The CDR3 is made up of 14 amino acids. The V segment lost 4 bases and the J segment 3 bases; nucleotides outside the gene matches: 3. This chain's CDR3 is CASSSWDRGYEQYF. CDR3 in DNA: TGTGCCAGCAGCTCCTGGGACAGGGGCTACGAGCAGTACTTC. The variable domain in full, with the rest retrieved from reference TRBV7-8 and TRBJ2-7, is GAGVSQSPRYKVAKRGQDVALRCDPISGHVSLFWYQQALGQGPEFLTYFQNEAQLDKSGLPSDRFFAERPEGSVSTLKIQRTQQEDSAVYLCASSSWDRGYEQYFGPGTRLTVT.

V and J are TRBV28 and TRBJ1-2, with a tentative D call TRBD1 (5 bases). The CDR3 is 14 amino acids. CDR1 and CDR2 (germline): MDHEN, SYDVKM. V dropped 7 bases and J dropped 4 bases, with 16 bases sitting between them. This CDR3 reads CASTPPSGGYGYTF. The DNA for the CDR3 is TGTGCCAGCACTCCTCCCTCGGGGGGCTATGGCTACACCTTC.

This clone was recorded a few times. The V and J genes are TRBV7-9 and TRBJ2-3; 10 bases line up with TRBD1. The length of the CDR3 is 14 residues. V shed 4 bases and J 6 bases; nucleotides not matched to a gene: 4. CDR1 SEHNR and CDR2 FQNEAQ come from the germline V gene (reference sequence). The CDR3 loop is CASSSPGQGDTQYF. CDR3 DNA: TGTGCCAGCAGCTCACCGGGACAGGGGGATACGCAGTATTTT.

The chain employs TRBV6-5 and TRBJ2-7; no clear D. Germline V CDR1 and CDR2: MNHEY, SVGAGI. Trimming stripped 7 bases from V and 3 bases from J, with 13 bases between. The CDR3 consists of 13 residues. The DNA of the CDR3 is TGTGCCAGCACCGACACCCCAGGCTACGAGCAGTACTTC. Translating gives CASTDTPGYEQYF.

This clone was counted only a few times. CDR3 protein: CASSLQGLGSNEQFF. CDR3 bases: TGTGCCAGCAGCTTACAGGGTTTAGGGTCCAATGAGCAGTTCTTC. The chain links TRBV11-3 to TRBJ2-1, with TRBD1 as a possible D gene (5 bases). Trimming stripped 2 bases from V and 6 bases from J, with 14 bases between. The germline V gene encodes CDR1 SGHNT and CDR2 YENEEA. The CDR3 covers 15 residues.

The V and J genes are TRBV2 and TRBJ1-5; D perhaps matches TRBD1 (6 bases). Trimming left V 6 bases short and J 0 bases short, with 12 bases between. The CDR3 consists of 15 residues. Per germline, CDR1 SNHLY and CDR2 FYNNEI. CDR3 sequence reads: CASSYRENSNQPQHF. The CDR3 nucleotides read TGTGCCAGCAGCTACAGGGAAAATAGCAATCAGCCCCAGCATTTT.

This chain connects TRBV6-5 to TRBJ1-6, with TRBD1 matching over 7 bases. This CDR3 spans 13 amino acids. V lost 7 bases to trimming and J lost 11 bases; unmatched junction nucleotides: 8. Germline CDR1 MNHEY, CDR2 SVGAGI. The CDR3 sequence is CASTPGQRTPLHF. The CDR3 DNA reads TGTGCCAGCACCCCGGGACAGCGGACACCCCTCCACTTT.

This chain uses TRBV2 with TRBJ1-2; 10 nucleotides match TRBD1. V gave up 7 bases and J gave up 7 bases; unmatched junction bases: 6. CDR1 is SNHLY, CDR2 FYNNEI, per germline. This CDR3 is 13 amino acids long. CDR3 nucleotides: TGTGCCAGCACTCGACAGGGGGCTGGTGGCTACACCTTC. Translating gives CASTRQGAGGYTF.

V and J are TRBV4-3 and TRBJ2-1; 9 bases match TRBD2. Germline CDR1 and CDR2: LGHNA and YSLEER. Trimming took 4 bases from V and 2 from J; bases not matched to a gene: 6. The CDR3 has 16 amino acids. In DNA form, the CDR3 reads TGCGCCAGCAGCCGAGAATTAGCGGGGGCCTACAATGAGCAGTTCTTC. It translates to CASSRELAGAYNEQFF.

The CDR3 DNA reads TGTGCCAGCAGTCCAGGGGGCCGGAATAATTCACCCCTCCACTTT. It translates to CASSPGGRNNSPLHF. The chain is built from TRBV27 and TRBJ1-6, with 8 positions matching TRBD1. The CDR3 is made up of 15 amino acids. CDR1 MNHEY and CDR2 SMNVEV come from the germline V gene (reference sequence). After removal of 5 bases from V and 5 bases from J, the junction contained 5 bases not matched to a gene.

The genes are TRBV6-6 and TRBJ1-5; D call uncertain. Looked up from germline, CDR1 is MNHNY and CDR2 is SVGAGI (reference sequence). Deletions cut 5 bases from V and 3 bases from J, with 17 bases between. This CDR3 comprises 16 residues. The CDR3 DNA is TGTGCCAGCAGTCCTGTGGGCAGTCTGGCCAATCAGCCCCAGCATTTT. Protein product: CASSPVGSLANQPQHF.

This clone appeared a single time. The chain links TRBV10-3 to TRBJ1-5; D is ambiguous. The CDR3 sequence is 15 residues long. Germline lookup yields CDR1 ENHRY and CDR2 SYGVKD. With 2 bases removed from V and 0 bases from J, the gap between germline ends came to 8 bases. This CDR3 is CAISEGSYSNQPQHF. Here the CDR3 DNA reads TGTGCCATCAGTGAGGGCAGTTATAGCAATCAGCCCCAGCATTTT.

V gene TRBV6-1 combines with J gene TRBJ2-5; 10 bases match TRBD2. Germline V CDR1 and CDR2: MNHNS, SASEGT. The CDR3 consists of 17 residues. Trimming cost V 3 bases and J 1 base; bases outside gene matches: 8. CDR3 in amino acids: CASSDLAGGRGQETQYF. For the CDR3, the DNA is TGTGCCAGCAGTGATTTAGCGGGGGGTCGGGGCCAAGAGACCCAGTACTTC.

The rearrangement joins TRBV28 to TRBJ2-5; 9 bases line up with TRBD2. With 3 bases clipped from V and 5 bases from J, the junction kept 7 bases outside the gene matches. CDR3 length: 15 amino acids. Germline V CDR1 and CDR2: MDHEN, SYDVKM. For the CDR3, the DNA is TGTGCCAGCAGTTTCGCCGGGACTAGCCGGGAGACCCAGTACTTC. Translating it yields CASSFAGTSRETQYF.

This chain connects TRBV4-1 to TRBJ1-4, with no clear D. The CDR3 consists of 17 residues. Trimming stripped 2 bases from V and 8 bases from J, with 21 bases between. Germline assignment: CDR1 MGHRA and CDR2 YSYEKL. The chain's CDR3 is CASSQPKLDLLGEKLFF. The CDR3 nucleotides are TGCGCCAGCAGCCAACCTAAGTTAGACCTACTAGGGGAAAAACTGTTTTTT.

The J gene is TRBJ2-7, the V gene TRBV18, with D tentatively TRBD1 (7 bases). Germline CDR1 KGHSH, CDR2 LQKENI. The V end lost 0 bases, the J end lost 4 bases, and 13 bases lay between the germline ends. The CDR3 has 15 amino acids. As DNA, the CDR3 is TGTGCCAGCTCACCACCGGAGGGACAGCGTTACGAGCAGTACTTC. Encoded protein: CASSPPEGQRYEQYF.

The chain carries TRBV11-2 and TRBJ1-2; weak D call: TRBD1 (5 bases). V was clipped by 1 base and J by 4 bases, with 10 bases between them. The CDR3 sequence is 14 residues long. CDR1 SGHAT and CDR2 FQNNGV come from the germline V gene. The CDR3 DNA reads TGTGCCAGCAGCTTAGTGGCAGGGTCCTATGGCTACACCTTC. Its translation: CASSLVAGSYGYTF.

The chain couples TRBV20-1 to TRBJ2-3; D is uncertain. The ends were cut back, 3 bases at V and 0 bases at J, with 13 bases in the middle. Germline CDR1 and CDR2: DFQATT and SNEGSKA (reference sequence). The CDR3 contains 15 residues. The CDR3 DNA sequence: TGCAGTGCTAGTACCCGCTCCACTAGCACAGATACGCAGTATTTT. Residues: CSASTRSTSTDTQYF.

This clone was counted a single time. V and J are TRBV7-8 and TRBJ2-1, with D tentatively TRBD2 (6 bases). Germline V gives CDR1 SGHVS, CDR2 FQNEAQ. Trimming took off 1 base at V and 4 bases at J, with 14 bases between the two ends. The CDR3 covers 16 residues. For the CDR3, the DNA is TGTGCCAGCAGCTTAGGGATAGCGGTGACTTACAATGAGCAGTTCTTC. Protein product: CASSLGIAVTYNEQFF.